The 4 T cell receptor beta chains given below trace back to one sample, sequenced in a study of blood T cell repertoires in COVID-19. Sequencing was performed with immunoSEQ multiplex PCR; in TCRdb, only in-frame clones are kept and a portion is missing. Of approximately 300,000 clones listed, about nine tenths are singletons. The sequencing sample was made of peripheral blood. The receptors were sampled from a woman aged 45-65 years who had recovered from COVID-19.

The V call is TRBV9, the J call TRBJ2-5; 14 nucleotides line up with TRBD2. There are 17 residues in the CDR3. Germline trimming cut 0 bases from V and 1 base from J; bases unmatched to any gene: 2. Germline assignment: CDR1 SGDLS and CDR2 YYNGEE. In DNA form, the CDR3 reads TGTGCCAGCAGCGTAGGGACTAGCGGGGGGCTCCAAGAGACCCAGTACTTC. Protein sequence: CASSVGTSGGLQETQYF.

The rearrangement joins TRBV9 to TRBJ2-2; 10 bases are a match to TRBD1. Trimming cost V 7 bases and J 7 bases; bases outside gene matches: 10. CDR3 length equals 15 residues. In germline, CDR1 is SGDLS, CDR2 YYNGEE. CDR3 sequence: CASGDRGLGVGELFF. CDR3 bases: TGTGCCAGCGGAGACAGGGGGCTAGGGGTCGGGGAGCTGTTTTTT.

The genes are TRBV5-1 and TRBJ2-3, with 8 bases matching TRBD1. This CDR3 has 13 residues. The V segment lost 5 bases and the J segment 3 bases; nucleotides outside the gene matches: 2. Per germline, CDR1 SGHRS and CDR2 YFSETQ. The DNA for the CDR3 is TGCGCCAGCAGGGGACAGGTTACAGATACGCAGTATTTT. Protein: CASRGQVTDTQYF. The whole variable domain, filled in from reference TRBV5-1 and TRBJ2-3, reads KAGVTQTPRYLIKTRGQQVTLSCSPISGHRSVSWYQQTPGQGLQFLFEYFSETQRNKGNFPGRFSGRQFSNSRSEMNVSTLELGDSALYLCASRGQVTDTQYFGPGTRLTVL.

The chain couples TRBV10-3 to TRBJ1-1, with 8 positions matching TRBD1. Germline V lookup: CDR1 ENHRY, CDR2 SYGVKD. The CDR3 contains 15 residues. V trimming: 2 bases; J trimming: 4 bases; junction bases outside the gene matches: 6. The CDR3, as DNA: TGTGCCATCAGTGAGCTAGGACAGGGAATCACTGAAGCTTTCTTT. It codes for CAISELGQGITEAFF.